The rows below give T cell receptor beta chains drawn from one sample of a study of T cells in Graves' hyperthyroidism and ophthalmopathy. TCRdb passed the multiplex PCR reads through MiXCR, listing each CDR3 protein once. The table lists 200,000 to 300,000 distinct CDR3 sequences, roughly 15% of them singletons. Sequenced input: blood. All receptors derive from a young woman with Graves' ophthalmopathy. CDR3s include the opening cysteine and the closing phenylalanine or tryptophan. Each record gives: J gene, D gene, clone size, V gene, CDR3 DNA, CDR3 protein. A D gene is named only where the DNA matches it firmly. For some rows the clone size is stated as once, few or many, or as a class when expanded; others skip it.

TRBJ1-6	TRBD1	many	TRBV6-2/TRBV6-3	TGTGCCAGCAGTTCCGCGGACAGGGACTCTAGTTCACCCCTCCACTTT	CASSSADRDSSSPLHF
TRBJ1-1	NA	many	TRBV7-8	TGTGCCAGCAGCGCCGGCCTACGTGCCACTGAAGCTTTCTTT	CASSAGLRATEAFF
TRBJ1-1	NA	many	TRBV7-8	TGTGCCAGCAGCTTAGCGTTGGGGGCGACGAGAGCTTTCTTT	CASSLALGATRAFF
TRBJ1-1	NA	NA	TRBV30	TGTGCCTGGAGTTCCGGCGGGCAGCGCAACACTGAAGCTTTCTTT	CAWSSGGQRNTEAFF
TRBJ2-2	TRBD2	many	TRBV27	TGTGCCAGCAGTCGCGGGAGTGGGGGCACCGGGGAGCTGTTTTTT	CASSRGSGGTGELFF
TRBJ2-3	NA	many	TRBV7-2	TGTGCCAGCAGCTTACGCATCACAGATACGCAGTATTTT	CASSLRITDTQYF
TRBJ1-1	NA	many	TRBV3-1	TGTGCCAGCAGCCATTTCGGAGGGGGCACTGAAGCTTTCTTT	CASSHFGGGTEAFF
TRBJ2-5	NA	many	TRBV20-1	TGCAGTGGACGGGGCCGACGGGCGGACAAAGAGACCCAGTACTTC	CSGRGRRADKETQYF
TRBJ1-3	TRBD1	few	TRBV6-1	TGTGCCACCCGACAGGGGCTTTCCGGAAACACCATATATTTT	CATRQGLSGNTIYF
TRBJ2-3	NA	many	TRBV7-3	TGTGCCAGCAGCCCGGGGGGCCGGGGAGATACGCAGTATTTT	CASSPGGRGDTQYF
TRBJ2-1	TRBD1	few	TRBV9	TGTGCCAGCAGCGTAGGTGGCAGGGGGACCTTCTCCTACAATGAGCAGTTCTTC	CASSVGGRGTFSYNEQFF
TRBJ1-2	NA	many	TRBV7-2	TGTGCCAGCAGCGAAATAGTGGTAGGGGACATAACTAACTATGGCTACACCTTC	CASSEIVVGDITNYGYTF
TRBJ2-3	NA	many	TRBV7-3	TGTGCCAGCAGCTTGGAGCGGGTATGGGCAGATACGCAGTATTTT	CASSLERVWADTQYF
TRBJ2-1	NA	many	TRBV11-2	TGTGCCAGCAGCTTGGTGGGGAATGAGCAGTTCTTC	CASSLVGNEQFF
TRBJ2-7	TRBD2	many	TRBV9	TGTGCCAGCAGCGCGGGAGGTGCTGGGGAGCAGTACTTC	CASSAGGAGEQYF
TRBJ1-6	NA	few	TRBV9	TGTGCCAGCAGCGTAGGTTCAGGGAGCTCCTATAATTCACCCCTCCACTTT	CASSVGSGSSYNSPLHF
TRBJ2-5	NA	many	TRBV5-1	TGCGCCAGCAGCTTGGTAGTGGGTGGCCAAGAGACCCAGTACTTC	CASSLVVGGQETQYF
TRBJ2-7	NA	NA	TRBV6-1	TGTGCCAGCAGTGTCCCCGGGGTACCCTACGAGCAGTACTTC	CASSVPGVPYEQYF
TRBJ2-2	NA	NA	TRBV18	TGTGCCAGCTCGGAGAGCGGACTTACCGGGGAGCTGTTTTTT	CASSESGLTGELFF
TRBJ1-1	TRBD1	many	TRBV4-1	TGCGCCAGCAGCCGACCGGGACAGGGCACAAATGAAGCTTTCTTT	CASSRPGQGTNEAFF
TRBJ1-5	NA	NA	TRBV27	TGTGCCAGCAGCACTCGGGGGAGCAATCAGCCCCAGCATTTT	CASSTRGSNQPQHF
TRBJ2-1	TRBD2	NA	TRBV2	TGTGCCAGCAGTTCCAAAGCGGGAGGTACCAATGAGCAGTTCTTC	CASSSKAGGTNEQFF
TRBJ1-5	TRBD1	NA	TRBV28	TGTGCCAGCAGTTCTCTCGGTACAGGGGTCCCCAATCAGCCCCAGCATTTT	CASSSLGTGVPNQPQHF
TRBJ2-1	NA	NA	TRBV28	TGTGCCAGCAGTTTACTCCCCAATGAGCAGTTCTTC	CASSLLPNEQFF
TRBJ1-2	NA	NA	TRBV7-6	TGTGCCAGCAGCTTAGCCCAGGGGACAAACTATGGCTACACCTTC	CASSLAQGTNYGYTF
TRBJ2-7	NA	many	TRBV5-1	TGCGCCAGCAGCTTGGTTGGGGGAATGTACGAGCAGTACTTC	CASSLVGGMYEQYF
TRBJ2-3	NA	NA	TRBV7-2	TGTGCCAGCAGCCTTGTTAGCGAGTGGACCCTCACAGATACGCAGTATTTT	CASSLVSEWTLTDTQYF